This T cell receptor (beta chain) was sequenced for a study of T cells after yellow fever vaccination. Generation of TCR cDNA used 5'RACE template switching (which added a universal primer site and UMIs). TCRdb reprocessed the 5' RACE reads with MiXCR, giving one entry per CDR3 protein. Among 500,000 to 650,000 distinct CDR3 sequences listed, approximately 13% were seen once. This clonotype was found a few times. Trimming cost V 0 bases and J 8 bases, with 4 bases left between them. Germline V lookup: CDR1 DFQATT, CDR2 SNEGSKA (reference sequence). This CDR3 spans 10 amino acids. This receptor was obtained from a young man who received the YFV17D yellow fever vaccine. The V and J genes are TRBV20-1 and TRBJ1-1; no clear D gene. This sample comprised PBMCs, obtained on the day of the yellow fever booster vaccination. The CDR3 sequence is CSAREEEAFF. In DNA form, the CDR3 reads TGCAGTGCTAGAGAGGAGGAAGCTTTCTTT.